This T cell receptor (beta chain) was sequenced in a study of identical twins listed by TCRdb under 2016. Regarding the research as a whole: The study deep-sequenced TCR alpha and beta repertoires from monozygotic twins, unrelated adults of various ages and cord blood to test whether fetal clonotypes persist. To rule out contamination, replicate twin experiments were performed at different times with different library preparation protocols.

Taken from cysteine to phenylalanine, the CDR3 has 11 residues. Just CDR3 DNA is preserved here, 33 bases in frame from base 1. Looking up the germline V gene yields CDR1 KGHDR and CDR2 SFDVKD. V lost 6 bases and J lost 8 bases; the stretch between them is 7 bases long. Library prep was done by 5' RACE. The sample was run on an Illumina HiSeq 2000. A universal primer binding site was added through template switching, and the final cDNA carried a unique molecular identifier so that TCR cDNA molecules could be counted accurately. Specific primers in the conserved constant-segment region were used to synthesize first-strand cDNA for TCR alpha and beta chains. To control for contamination, every cDNA library carried two barcodes: a SMART-Mk sample barcode plus Illumina barcodes. TruSeq adapter sequences and Illumina sample barcodes were added in two successive PCR steps. The TCR alpha and beta cDNA libraries were sequenced on the Illumina HiSeq platform using custom primers. From the authors' description of their analysis: MiGEC was used to process raw reads and extract unique molecular identifiers, and MiXCR was used to find CDR3 positions. For each individual, recombination models were inferred using an EM algorithm with the repgenHMM and IGoR tools. The analysis of shared clonotypes was done with the tcR package in R, with sharing normalized by the product of cloneset sizes. To study raw recombination without the effects of thymic and clonal selection, out-of-frame nonproductive sequences were analyzed. TCRdb reanalyzed the raw reads on its own, using fastp at Q25 for trimming and MiXCR for clone calling, and kept in-frame beta chains. Identical CDR3 proteins give one entry, which carries the most common genes and DNA. TCRdb's processing, not the authors', yielded these V and J calls. This sample holds approximately 680,000 distinct CDR3 sequences; 7.1% were observed only once. The ten top clones hold roughly 1.6% of the sample.

Only healthy Caucasian donors were included. Three pairs of female monozygotic twins, all aged about 18 to 30 years, made up the twin cohort. RNA for TCR libraries was isolated from peripheral blood mononuclear cells. With respect to this clonotype: Its target antigen remains unknown. The input lacks base qualities; no much larger clone sits a single base away.

The study at large found these results: Abundant cord blood beta clonotypes had fewer insertions, young adult naive repertoires showed a similar but weaker trend, and memory repertoires showed no such trend. Because the same donors could not be followed over many years, conclusions were based on cross-sectional statistical analysis. In beta out-of-frame sequences, excess twin sharing was weaker, because having fewer shared sequences lowered the signal-to-noise ratio. Compared with coincidental sharing between unrelated individuals, out-of-frame TCR alpha sequences shared between twins had an excess of sequences with low generation probability. In monozygotic twins, recombination models systematically underestimated out-of-frame TCR alpha sharing, but the models matched the sharing seen between unrelated individuals. Zero-insertion analyses could be partly confounded by invariant T cells such as MAIT and iNKT, though diverse VJ usage argued against such confounding for most clonotypes.

These data were likewise used in another study, on yellow fever vaccine responses in identical twins. The second study reports: According to the authors, in identical twins the way T cells responded to vaccination appeared partly convergent and partly personalized. In identical twins, the study followed T cell clones that responded to the vaccine with precision.

In this chain, TRBV24-1 is recombined with TRBJ2-1, with the D gene not clear enough to name. This TCR derives from a woman under 30 in good health. Sequencing was done on a sample of PBMCs. The CDR3 region reads CATSSVDEQFF. DNA sequence: TGTGCCACCAGTTCGGTAGATGAGCAGTTCTTC.